This T cell receptor beta chain was retrieved from a study of cytomegalovirus exposure and HLA in healthy donors. The PCR made use of 60 Vbeta and 13 Jbeta primers. Sequenced by immunoSEQ multiplex PCR; TCRdb stores in-frame clones only, minus some. The data show about 130,000 clones, approximately 81% seen once. This CDR3 comprises 14 residues. V lost 1 base and J lost 8, with 15 bases in between. Germline CDR1 and CDR2: SGHTS and YDEGEE. This receptor was identified in a young man in good health and CMV-seronegative. The sample taken for sequencing was PBMCs. This chain links TRBV5-8 with TRBJ1-2; D unresolved. CDR3 bases: TGTGCCAGCAGCTTGACGGGGAGTATGCGAGGCTACACCTTC. It codes for CASSLTGSMRGYTF.